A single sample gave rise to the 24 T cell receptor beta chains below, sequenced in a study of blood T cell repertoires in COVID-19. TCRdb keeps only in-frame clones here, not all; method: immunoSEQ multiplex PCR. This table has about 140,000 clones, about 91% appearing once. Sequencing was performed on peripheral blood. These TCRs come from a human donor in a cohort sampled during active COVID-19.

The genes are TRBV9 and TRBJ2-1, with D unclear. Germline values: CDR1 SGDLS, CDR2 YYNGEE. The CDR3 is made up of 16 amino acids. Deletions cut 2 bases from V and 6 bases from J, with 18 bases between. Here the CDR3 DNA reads TGTGCCAGCAGCGTTCTAGGCTGGGTGAAACCCAATGAGCAGTTCTTC. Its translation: CASSVLGWVKPNEQFF.

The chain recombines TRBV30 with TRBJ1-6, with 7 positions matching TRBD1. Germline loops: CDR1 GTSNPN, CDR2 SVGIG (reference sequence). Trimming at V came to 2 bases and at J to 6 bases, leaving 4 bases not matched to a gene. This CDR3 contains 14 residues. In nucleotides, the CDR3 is TGTGCCTGGAGTCTGGGGACAGCTAATTCACCCCTCCACTTT. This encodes CAWSLGTANSPLHF.

CDR3 sequence reads: CSVASGAAGTEAFF. Written as DNA, the CDR3 is TGCAGCGTTGCTTCTGGGGCGGCGGGGACTGAAGCTTTCTTT. The genes are TRBV29-1 and TRBJ1-1; perhaps TRBD1 as D (5 bases). Trimming removed 4 bases from V and 5 bases from J, with 17 bases in between. From germline, CDR1 is SQVTM and CDR2 ANQGSEA. The CDR3 runs to 14 residues.

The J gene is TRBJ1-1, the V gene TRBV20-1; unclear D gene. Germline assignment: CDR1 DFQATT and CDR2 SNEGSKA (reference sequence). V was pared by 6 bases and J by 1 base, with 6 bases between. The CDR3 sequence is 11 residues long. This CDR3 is CSAIRNTEAFF. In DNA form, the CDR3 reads TGCAGTGCGATCAGGAACACTGAAGCTTTCTTT.

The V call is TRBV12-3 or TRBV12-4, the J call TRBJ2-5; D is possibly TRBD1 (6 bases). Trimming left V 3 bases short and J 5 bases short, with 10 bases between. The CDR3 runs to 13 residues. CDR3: CASSFWGRETQYF. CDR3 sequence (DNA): TGTGCCAGCAGTTTTTGGGGGCGGGAGACCCAGTACTTC.

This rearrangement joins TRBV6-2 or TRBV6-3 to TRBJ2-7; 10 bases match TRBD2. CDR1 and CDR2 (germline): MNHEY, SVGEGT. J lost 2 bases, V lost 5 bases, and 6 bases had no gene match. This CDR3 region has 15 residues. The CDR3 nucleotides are TGTGCCAGCAGTCCCGGACTAGCGGCCACCTACGAGCAGTACTTC. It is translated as CASSPGLAATYEQYF.

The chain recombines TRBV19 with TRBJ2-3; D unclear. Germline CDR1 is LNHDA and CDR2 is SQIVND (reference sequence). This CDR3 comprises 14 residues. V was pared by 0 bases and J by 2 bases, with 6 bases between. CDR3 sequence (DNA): TGTGCCAGTAGTATAGACTATCCCACAGATACGCAGTATTTT. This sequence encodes CASSIDYPTDTQYF.

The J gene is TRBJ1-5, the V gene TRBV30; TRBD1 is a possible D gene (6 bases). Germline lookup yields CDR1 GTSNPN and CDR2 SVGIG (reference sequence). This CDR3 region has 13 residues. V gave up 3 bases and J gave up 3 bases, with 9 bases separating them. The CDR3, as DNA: TGTGCCTGGAGCGGACAGCTCAATCAGCCCCAGCATTTT. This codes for CAWSGQLNQPQHF.

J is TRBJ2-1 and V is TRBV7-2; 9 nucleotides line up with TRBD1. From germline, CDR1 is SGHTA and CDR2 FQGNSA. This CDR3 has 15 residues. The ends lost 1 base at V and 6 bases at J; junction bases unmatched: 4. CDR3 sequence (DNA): TGTGCCAGCAGCTTAGGACAGGGGGTGGGCAATGAGCAGTTCTTC. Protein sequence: CASSLGQGVGNEQFF.

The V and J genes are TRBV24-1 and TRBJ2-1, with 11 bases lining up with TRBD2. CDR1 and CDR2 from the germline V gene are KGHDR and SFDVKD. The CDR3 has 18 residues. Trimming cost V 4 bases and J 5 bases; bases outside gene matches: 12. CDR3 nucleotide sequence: TGTGCCACCAGTGACCACTTCGGGACTAGCGGAGTTAACAATGAGCAGTTCTTC. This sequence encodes CATSDHFGTSGVNNEQFF.

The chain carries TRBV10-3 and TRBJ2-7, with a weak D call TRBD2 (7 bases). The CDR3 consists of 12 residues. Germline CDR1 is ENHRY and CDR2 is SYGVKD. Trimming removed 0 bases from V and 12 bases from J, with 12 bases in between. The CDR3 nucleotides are TGTGCCATCAGTGAGTCGAGGGGGGGCTCGTACTTC. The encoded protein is CAISESRGGSYF.

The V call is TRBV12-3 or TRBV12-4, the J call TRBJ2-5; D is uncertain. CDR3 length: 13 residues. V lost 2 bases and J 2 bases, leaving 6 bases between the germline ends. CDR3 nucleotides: TGTGCCAGCAGTTTATCCGTACAAGAGACCCAGTACTTC. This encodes CASSLSVQETQYF.

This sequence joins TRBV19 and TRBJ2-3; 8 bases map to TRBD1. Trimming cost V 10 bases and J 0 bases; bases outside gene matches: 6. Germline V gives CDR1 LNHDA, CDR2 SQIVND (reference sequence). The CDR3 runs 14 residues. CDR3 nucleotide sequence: TGTGCCACCCGTCGACAGGGGAGCACAGATACGCAGTATTTT. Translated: CATRRQGSTDTQYF.

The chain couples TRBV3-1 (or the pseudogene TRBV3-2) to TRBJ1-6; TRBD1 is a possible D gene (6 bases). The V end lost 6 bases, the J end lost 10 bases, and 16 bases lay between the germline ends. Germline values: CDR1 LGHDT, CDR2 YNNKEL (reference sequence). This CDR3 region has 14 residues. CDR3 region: CASRSGQFGSPLHF. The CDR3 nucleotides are TGTGCCAGCAGAAGCGGACAGTTCGGCTCACCCCTCCACTTT.

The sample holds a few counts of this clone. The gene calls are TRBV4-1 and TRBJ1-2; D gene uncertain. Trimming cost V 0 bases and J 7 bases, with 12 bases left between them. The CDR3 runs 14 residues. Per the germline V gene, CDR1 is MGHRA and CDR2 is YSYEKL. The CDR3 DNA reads TGCGCCAGCAGCCAAGATTCGGGGTTTGGTGGCTACACCTTC. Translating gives CASSQDSGFGGYTF.

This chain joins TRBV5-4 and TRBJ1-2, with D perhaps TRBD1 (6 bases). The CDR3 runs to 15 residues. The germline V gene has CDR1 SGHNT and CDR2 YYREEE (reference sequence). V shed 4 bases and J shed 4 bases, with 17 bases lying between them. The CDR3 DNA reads TGTGCCAGCAGCGGCCAAGGGAGGGGGGGCTATGGCTACACCTTC. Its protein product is CASSGQGRGGYGYTF.

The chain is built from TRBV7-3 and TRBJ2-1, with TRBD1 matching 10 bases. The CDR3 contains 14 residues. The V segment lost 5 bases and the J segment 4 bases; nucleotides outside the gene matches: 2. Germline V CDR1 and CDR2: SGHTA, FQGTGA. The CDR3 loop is CASSRTGGYNEQFF. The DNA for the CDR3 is TGTGCCAGCAGCCGGACAGGGGGATACAATGAGCAGTTCTTC.

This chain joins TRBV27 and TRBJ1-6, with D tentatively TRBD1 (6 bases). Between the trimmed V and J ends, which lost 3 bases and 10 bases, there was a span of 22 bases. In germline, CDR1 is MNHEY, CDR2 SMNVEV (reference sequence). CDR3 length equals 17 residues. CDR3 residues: CASSFRTVPGPYSPLHF. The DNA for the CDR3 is TGTGCCAGCAGTTTCAGGACAGTGCCTGGGCCTTACTCACCCCTCCACTTT.

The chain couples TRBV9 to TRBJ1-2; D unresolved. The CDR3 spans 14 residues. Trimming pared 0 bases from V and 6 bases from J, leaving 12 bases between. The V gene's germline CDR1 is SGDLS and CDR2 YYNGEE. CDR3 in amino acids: CASSVVTLRDGYTF. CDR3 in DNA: TGTGCCAGCAGCGTAGTTACCCTGAGGGATGGCTACACCTTC.

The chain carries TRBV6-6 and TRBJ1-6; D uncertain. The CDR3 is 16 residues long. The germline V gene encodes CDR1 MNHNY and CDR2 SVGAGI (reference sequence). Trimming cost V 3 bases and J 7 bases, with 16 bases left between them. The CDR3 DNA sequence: TGTGCCAGCAGTTATTCCCAAGTTACCCAGAATTCACCCCTCCACTTT. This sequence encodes CASSYSQVTQNSPLHF.

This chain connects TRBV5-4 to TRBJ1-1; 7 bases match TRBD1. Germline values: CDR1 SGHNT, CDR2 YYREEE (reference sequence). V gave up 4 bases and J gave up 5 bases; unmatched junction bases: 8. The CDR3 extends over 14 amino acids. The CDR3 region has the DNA TGTGCCAGCAGCATTGACAGGGCGGTTACTGAAGCTTTCTTT. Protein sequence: CASSIDRAVTEAFF.

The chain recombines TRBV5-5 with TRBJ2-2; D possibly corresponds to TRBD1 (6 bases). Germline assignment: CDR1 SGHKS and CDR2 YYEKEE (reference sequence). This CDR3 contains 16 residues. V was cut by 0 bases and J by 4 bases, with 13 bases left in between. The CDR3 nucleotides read TGTGCCAGCAGCTTGGGTCAGGGGAGAGGCACCGGGGAGCTGTTTTTT. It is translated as CASSLGQGRGTGELFF. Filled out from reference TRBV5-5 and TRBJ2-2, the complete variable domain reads DAGVTQSPTHLIKTRGQQVTLRCSPISGHKSVSWYQQVLGQGPQFIFQYYEKEERGRGNFPDRFSARQFPNYSSELNVNALLLGDSALYLCASSLGQGRGTGELFFGEGSRLTVL.

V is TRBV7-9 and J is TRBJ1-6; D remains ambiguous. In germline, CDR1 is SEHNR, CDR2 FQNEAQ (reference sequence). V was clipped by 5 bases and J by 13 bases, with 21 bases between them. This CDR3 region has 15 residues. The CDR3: CASSPEVAPISPLHF. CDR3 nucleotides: TGTGCCAGCAGCCCCGAGGTGGCGCCTATTTCTCCCCTCCACTTT.

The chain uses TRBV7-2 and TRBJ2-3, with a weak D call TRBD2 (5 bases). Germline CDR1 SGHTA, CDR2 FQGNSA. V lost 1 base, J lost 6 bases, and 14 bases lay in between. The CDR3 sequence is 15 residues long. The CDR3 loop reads CASSLDNPGLDTQYF. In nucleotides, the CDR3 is TGTGCCAGCAGCTTAGATAACCCGGGGTTGGATACGCAGTATTTT.